This T cell receptor (beta chain) is drawn from a study of blood T cell repertoires in COVID-19 (dated by TCRdb to 2018 to 2021). Regarding the research as a whole: The collaborator samples originated in the United States, Italy and Spain and spanned the acute and convalescent phases of COVID-19. Nearly every sample came with metadata listing a de-identified subject ID, COVID-19 status, age in years and sex. The repertoires were made available in a free public database intended to serve as a resource for research on the immune response to SARS-CoV-2. The samples were drawn from two sources: the first 160 participants of the ongoing ImmuneRACE study, and over 950 subjects contributed by 6 global collaborators. The material from the prospective study consisted of cDNA or gDNA derived from T cells, B-cell-depleted T cells, or PBMCs. HLA class I and class II types, where available, came from metadata supplied by the sample provider rather than from assay-based typing. Deeply sampled blood TCRbeta repertoires from subjects exposed to, actively infected with, or recovered from COVID-19 were included in the dataset. Summary of the overall study and its limitations: Clinical and demographic metadata were provided uncurated, with the amount varying by source and participant.

CDR1 and CDR2 (SGHRS, YFSETQ) derive from the germline V gene. Including the terminal cysteine and phenylalanine, the CDR3 comprises 12 residues. Only CDR3 DNA is held: 36 bases, read in frame from base 1. V is cut back by 3 bases and J by 13 bases, with 9 bases in the junction unmatched. TCRbeta CDR3 regions were amplified from genomic DNA using the immunoSEQ Assay, a bias-controlled multiplex PCR. Per the authors' processing: Within the assay, amplification of reference gene primers was used to estimate how many nucleated cells each sample contained. To quantify the absolute abundance of each unique TCRbeta CDR3 rearrangement, sequence reads were collapsed and filtered. For each sample, productive Simpson clonality was calculated as the square root of Simpson's diversity index across productive rearrangements. In its TCRdb copy, this immuneACCESS table keeps in-frame sequences only and misses some clones. Where compared with another copy, unresolved V genes explain less than half of these, and the others have no known cause. D and trimming were read from the DNA, whereas the V and J calls and clone size are those reported in that table. The sample table contains roughly 65,000 clones; only one count was recorded for roughly three quarters of them. Clones ranked in the top ten supply approximately 50% of the sample.

The collaborating institutions used their own protocols to collect whole blood in K2EDTA tubes. Collaborator samples were shipped for TCRbeta analysis as frozen whole blood, isolated PBMCs, or DNA extracted from either sample type. Comment on this clone: Its antigen has not been determined. Within one base of it there is no much larger clone, and no base qualities were kept.

The receptor was isolated from a human donor in a cohort sampled during active COVID-19. The sequencing input was peripheral blood. This chain joins TRBV5-1 to TRBJ1-1; TRBD1 agrees with 7 junctional bases. The CDR3 loop reads CASSSQGQARFF. The nucleotide sequence reads as follows: TGCGCCAGCAGCTCGCAAGGACAGGCTCGTTTCTTT.